Listed below are T cell receptor beta chains from one sample, sequenced in a study of CD8+ T cells in alopecia areata. TCRdb's table, derived via immunoSEQ multiplex PCR, lists solely in-frame clones and lacks some. The sample lists some 100,000 clones, approximately 63% occurring once. The specimen comprised CD8+ T cells sorted from blood, sampled at approximately week 55, from a patient treated with tofacitinib. These receptors came from a human donor with alopecia areata. Both conserved end residues are part of each CDR3. A D gene is named only where the DNA matches it firmly. For some rows the clone size is stated as once, few or many, or as a class when expanded; others skip it.

17	TRBV9	TRBD2	.	TRBJ2-1	CASSVRSGTSGEREQFF	TGTGCCAGCAGCGTAAGGTCGGGGACTAGCGGGGAACGAGAGCAGTTCTTC
15	TRBV7-6	TRBD2	once	TRBJ2-1	CASSFAGEINNEQFF	TGTGCCAGCAGCTTTGCGGGGGAAATTAACAATGAGCAGTTCTTC
13	TRBV13	TRBD1	.	TRBJ1-2	CASRTGSDYGYTF	TGTGCCAGCAGGACAGGGTCGGACTATGGCTACACCTTC
12	TRBV13	.	.	TRBJ2-1	CASSRGGNEQFF	TGTGCCAGCAGCCGCGGAGGCAATGAGCAGTTCTTC
15	TRBV14	TRBD1	once	TRBJ2-2	CASSQGVGGGGELFF	TGTGCCAGCAGCCAAGGAGTAGGGGGCGGCGGGGAGCTGTTTTTT
15	TRBV27	.	.	TRBJ1-5	CASRPAGRLNQPQHF	TGTGCCAGCAGACCGGCAGGTCGCCTCAATCAGCCCCAGCATTTT
15	TRBV13	TRBD1	.	TRBJ2-5	CASSTGTGREETQYF	TGTGCCAGCAGCACCGGGACAGGGAGGGAAGAGACCCAGTACTTC
12	TRBV27	.	few	TRBJ2-7	CASSLPGYEQYF	TGTGCCAGCAGTTTACCAGGGTACGAGCAGTACTTC
12	TRBV19	.	.	TRBJ2-7	CASSTSSYEQYF	TGTGCCAGTAGTACGAGCTCCTACGAGCAGTACTTC
12	TRBV10-3	.	.	TRBJ2-1	CATVTEYNEQFF	TGTGCCACCGTGACAGAGTACAATGAGCAGTTCTTC
11	TRBV4-1	.	.	TRBJ2-1	CASSQTNEQFF	TGCGCCAGCAGCCAAACCAATGAGCAGTTCTTC
11	TRBV11-2	.	few	TRBJ2-2	CASIVAGELFF	TGTGCCAGCATTGTCGCCGGGGAGCTGTTTTTT
13	TRBV29-1	TRBD2	.	TRBJ2-7	CSVSSSGDYEQYF	TGCAGCGTTAGCTCTAGCGGGGACTACGAGCAGTACTTC
16	TRBV30	.	.	TRBJ2-3	CAWSPEGPRGTDTQYF	TGTGCCTGGAGCCCGGAGGGACCTAGAGGCACAGATACGCAGTATTTT
10	TRBV29-1	.	.	TRBJ2-7	CSVVSYEQYF	TGCAGCGTGGTTTCCTACGAGCAGTACTTC
13	TRBV29-1	TRBD1	.	TRBJ2-7	CSDPTGGYYEQYF	TGCAGCGATCCTACAGGGGGCTACTACGAGCAGTACTTC
13	TRBV5-6	.	.	TRBJ2-1	CASSLGRGREQFF	TGTGCCAGCAGCCTCGGAAGGGGCAGAGAGCAGTTCTTC
14	TRBV30	TRBD2	.	TRBJ2-5	CAWTGLAGGETQYF	TGTGCCTGGACCGGACTAGCGGGGGGAGAGACCCAGTACTTC
14	TRBV19	TRBD1	.	TRBJ2-7	CASRPGQGAREQYF	TGTGCCAGTAGGCCGGGACAGGGGGCGAGGGAGCAGTACTTC
13	TRBV7-2	.	.	TRBJ2-7	CASSPARSYEQYF	TGTGCCAGCAGCCCCGCCAGGTCCTACGAGCAGTACTTC
14	TRBV27	.	.	TRBJ2-7	CASSSGRGGYEQYF	TGTGCCAGCAGTTCCGGCAGGGGAGGTTACGAGCAGTACTTC
12	TRBV30	.	.	TRBJ2-2	CAWTGNTGELFF	TGTGCCTGGACAGGGAACACCGGGGAGCTGTTTTTT
15	TRBV10-3	TRBD1	.	TRBJ2-1	CAISRPVRGWHEQFF	TGTGCCATCAGTCGGCCGGTCAGGGGGTGGCATGAGCAGTTCTTC
16	TRBV4-1	TRBD1	once	TRBJ2-1	CASSQPTTGGMDEQFF	TGCGCCAGCAGCCAGCCGACCACAGGGGGCATGGATGAGCAGTTCTTC
14	TRBV5-1	TRBD1	.	TRBJ2-1	CASSYSGTGDEQFF	TGCGCCAGCAGCTATTCCGGGACAGGAGACGAGCAGTTCTTC
15	TRBV12-5	TRBD1	few	TRBJ1-2	CASGNLGQGNYGYTF	TGTGCTAGTGGTAACTTGGGACAGGGTAACTATGGCTACACCTTC
15	TRBV27	.	.	TRBJ2-7	CASSSRGQSSYEQYF	TGTGCCAGCAGTTCCCGGGGCCAGTCCTCCTACGAGCAGTACTTC
15	TRBV5-1	.	.	TRBJ1-1	CASSLDRERQTEAFF	TGCGCCAGCAGCTTGGACAGGGAGAGACAGACTGAAGCTTTCTTT
14	TRBV30	.	.	TRBJ2-6	CAWSQGLGANVLTF	TGTGCCTGGAGTCAGGGACTTGGGGCCAACGTCCTGACTTTC
14	TRBV6-6	.	few	TRBJ1-3	CASSDTYSGNTIYF	TGTGCCAGCAGTGACACCTACTCTGGAAACACCATATATTTT
13	TRBV7-9	.	.	TRBJ2-5	CASSLSFGETQYF	TGTGCCAGCAGCTTATCCTTTGGGGAGACCCAGTACTTC
13	TRBV2	.	few	TRBJ2-7	CASKGGVGYEQYF	TGTGCCAGCAAGGGGGGGGTCGGCTACGAGCAGTACTTC
13	TRBV2	.	few	TRBJ1-4	CASCPPVWEKLFF	TGTGCCAGCTGCCCCCCAGTCTGGGAAAAACTGTTTTTT
15	TRBV9	.	.	TRBJ1-4	CASNGGEEVAQKLFF	TGTGCCAGCAACGGTGGGGAAGAAGTGGCACAAAAACTGTTTTTT
13	TRBV2	.	.	TRBJ1-2	CASPGYRAYGYTF	TGTGCCAGCCCCGGATATCGGGCTTATGGCTACACCTTC
10	TRBV2	.	.	TRBJ2-1	CASTGRGQFF	TGTGCCAGTACAGGGAGGGGGCAGTTCTTC
14	TRBV6-5	TRBD1	.	TRBJ2-5	CASSSQGAQETQYF	TGTGCCAGCAGTTCACAGGGGGCCCAGGAGACCCAGTACTTC
11	TRBV27	.	few	TRBJ2-1	CASIGAGEQFF	TGTGCCAGCATTGGGGCGGGGGAGCAGTTCTTC
13	TRBV19	.	.	TRBJ1-2	CASSWAGDDGYTF	TGTGCCAGTAGTTGGGCAGGGGATGATGGCTACACCTTC
13	TRBV11-3	.	.	TRBJ2-1	CASSLVSLGEQFF	TGTGCCAGCAGCTTAGTTTCCCTCGGTGAGCAGTTCTTC
15	TRBV27	.	.	TRBJ1-1	CASSRYEEGNTEAFF	TGTGCCAGCAGTCGTTACGAGGAAGGGAACACTGAAGCTTTCTTT
12	TRBV6-5	.	.	TRBJ2-1	CASTSGGNEQFF	TGTGCCAGCACGTCCGGGGGCAATGAGCAGTTCTTC
17	TRBV12-5	TRBD1	.	TRBJ2-7	CASGSDVLGQGFDEQYF	TGTGCTAGTGGTTCCGACGTTTTGGGACAGGGGTTCGACGAGCAGTACTTC
12	TRBV19	.	.	TRBJ1-2	CASSIGPAGYTF	TGTGCCAGTAGTATCGGACCGGCGGGCTACACCTTC
13	TRBV5-1	.	.	TRBJ2-3	CASSLRWVDTQYF	TGCGCCAGCAGCTTGCGATGGGTAGATACGCAGTATTTT
19	TRBV7-8	TRBD2	.	TRBJ2-5	CASSFPLVLAGGPVETQYF	TGTGCCAGCAGCTTCCCCCTTGTATTAGCGGGGGGCCCGGTAGAGACCCAGTACTTC
16	TRBV5-5	.	.	TRBJ2-1	CASSLRGARSYNEQFF	TGTGCCAGCAGCTTGCGCGGAGCCCGCTCCTACAATGAGCAGTTCTTC
15	TRBV12-5	.	.	TRBJ2-4	CASGLVRSYVNIQYF	TGTGCTAGTGGTTTGGTAAGGAGTTATGTGAACATTCAGTACTTC
13	TRBV9	.	.	TRBJ2-3	CASAEGGTDTQYF	TGTGCCAGCGCGGAGGGGGGCACAGATACGCAGTATTTT
12	TRBV15	.	few	TRBJ2-5	CATRGAQETQYF	TGTGCCACCAGGGGGGCTCAAGAGACCCAGTACTTC
14	TRBV12-5	TRBD1	few	TRBJ2-7	CASGNGQGPYEQYF	TGTGCTAGTGGTAACGGACAGGGACCCTACGAGCAGTACTTC
14	TRBV5-1	.	.	TRBJ2-7	CASSPGGDSDEQYF	TGCGCCAGCAGCCCCGGGGGTGACAGCGACGAGCAGTACTTC
14	TRBV7-9	TRBD1	once	TRBJ1-2	CATRTGTGSYGYTF	TGTGCCACAAGAACCGGGACAGGTTCCTATGGCTACACCTTC
16	TRBV9	.	.	TRBJ2-1	CASSEKTGRDYNEQFF	TGTGCCAGCAGCGAAAAGACGGGACGGGACTACAATGAGCAGTTCTTC
15	TRBV6-5	TRBD2	few	TRBJ2-5	CASSSLAGAQETQYF	TGTGCCAGCAGTTCACTAGCGGGGGCCCAAGAGACCCAGTACTTC
15	TRBV6-1	.	.	TRBJ1-5	CASSDAQGEGQPQHF	TGTGCCAGCAGTGACGCTCAGGGTGAGGGACAGCCCCAGCATTTT
15	TRBV6-5	.	.	TRBJ2-2	CASSYGVFGGGELFF	TGTGCCAGCAGTTATGGCGTATTCGGGGGCGGGGAGCTGTTTTTT
11	TRBV11-2	.	.	TRBJ1-5	CASSSPPPQHF	TGTGCCAGCAGCAGCCCTCCGCCCCAGCATTTT
16	TRBV4-1	.	.	TRBJ2-3	CASSQEWPSIGDTQYF	TGCGCCAGCAGCCAAGAATGGCCCTCTATTGGAGATACGCAGTATTTT